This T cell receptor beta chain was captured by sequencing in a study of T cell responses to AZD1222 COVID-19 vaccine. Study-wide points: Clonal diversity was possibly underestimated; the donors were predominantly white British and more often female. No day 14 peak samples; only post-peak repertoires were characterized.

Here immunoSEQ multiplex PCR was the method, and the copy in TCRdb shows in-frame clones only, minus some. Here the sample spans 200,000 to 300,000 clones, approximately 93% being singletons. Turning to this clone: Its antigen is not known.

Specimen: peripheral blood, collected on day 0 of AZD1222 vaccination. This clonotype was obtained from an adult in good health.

The CDR3 spells CASSPFELNTEAFF. In DNA, the CDR3 is TGTGCCAGCTCACCCTTCGAGTTGAACACTGAAGCTTTCTTT. The V call is TRBV18, the J call TRBJ1-1; no clear D. The CDR3 is made up of 14 amino acids. Trimming shortened V by 3 bases and J by 0 bases, and 8 bases separated the two germline ends. Germline V CDR1 and CDR2: KGHSH, LQKENI.